The clone carrying this TCR beta chain was detected many times. Its antigen is currently unknown. It was 5'RACE with constant-segment primers that produced the TCR alpha and TCR beta cDNA libraries, which carried sample barcodes and UMIs. TCRdb re-analysed the 5' RACE reads in MiXCR, keeping a single row per CDR3 protein. The repertoire has around 200,000 distinct CDR3 sequences, 7.5% to 10% of them found once; the top ten carry 3.5% to 4%. The data were taken from a study of T-cell memory formation after mild COVID-19. Overall study: TCR clustering was largely donor specific. Findings and limits, study-wide: Later expanders leaned CD4+, whereas clones that contracted between day 15 and 85 were balanced CD4/CD8. Pre-infection memory contained some responding clones, which suggested that cross-reactive memory had joined.

Sequencing was carried out using PBMCs or a T cell subset sorted from them (not recorded which). This clonotype originated in a man between 18 and 29 years old who had mild COVID-19 (a few samples of this study predate the infection). Cell type and time point are not known.

CDR3 protein: CASSLFGVSTDTQYF. CDR3 nucleotides: TGTGCCAGCAGCTTATTTGGCGTAAGCACAGATACGCAGTATTTT. The chain is built from TRBV7-3 and TRBJ2-3; the D is unclear. The V gene lost 2 bases and the J gene lost 0 bases, with 9 bases spanning the gap. CDR1 and CDR2 from the germline V gene are SGHTA and FQGTGA. The CDR3 totals 15 residues.